This TCR beta chain was sequenced during a study of Graves' ophthalmopathy and Graves' hyperthyroidism. Donors with ophthalmopathy: moderate-to-severe activity, CAS ≥3, NOSPECS ≥4, duration under 3 months. Trimming removed 1 base from V and 3 bases from J, with 10 bases in between. Germline V lookup: CDR1 SGDLS, CDR2 YYNGEE. The CDR3 length is 15 residues. RNA served as the template for amplifying TCR beta CDR3 regions. The authors performed first-round RT-PCR with HTBI primers and then a second-round multiplex PCR. TCRdb reprocessed the multiplex PCR reads with MiXCR, giving one entry per CDR3 protein. Of roughly 700,000 distinct CDR3 sequences in the sample, 35% to 50% were seen once. A word on this clonotype: A read error may be the cause here, since a much bigger clone is one base away.

The receptor was isolated from an adult man with Graves' ophthalmopathy. Sequences were obtained from peripheral blood. J is TRBJ2-2 and V is TRBV9; D is undetermined. The CDR3 here is CASSVIQDDTGELFF. Here the CDR3 DNA reads TGTGCCAGCAGCGTAATCCAGGACGACACCGGGGAGCTGTTTTTT.